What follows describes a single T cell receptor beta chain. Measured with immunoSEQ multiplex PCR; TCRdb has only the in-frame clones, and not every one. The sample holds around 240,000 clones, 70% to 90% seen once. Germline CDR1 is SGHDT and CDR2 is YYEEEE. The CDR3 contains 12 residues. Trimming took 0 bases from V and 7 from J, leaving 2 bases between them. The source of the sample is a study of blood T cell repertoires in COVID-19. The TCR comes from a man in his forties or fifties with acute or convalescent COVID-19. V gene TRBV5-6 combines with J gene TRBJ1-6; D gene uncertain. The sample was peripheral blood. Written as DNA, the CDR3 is TGTGCCAGCAGCTTGGTAAATTCACCCCTCCACTTT. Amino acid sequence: CASSLVNSPLHF.